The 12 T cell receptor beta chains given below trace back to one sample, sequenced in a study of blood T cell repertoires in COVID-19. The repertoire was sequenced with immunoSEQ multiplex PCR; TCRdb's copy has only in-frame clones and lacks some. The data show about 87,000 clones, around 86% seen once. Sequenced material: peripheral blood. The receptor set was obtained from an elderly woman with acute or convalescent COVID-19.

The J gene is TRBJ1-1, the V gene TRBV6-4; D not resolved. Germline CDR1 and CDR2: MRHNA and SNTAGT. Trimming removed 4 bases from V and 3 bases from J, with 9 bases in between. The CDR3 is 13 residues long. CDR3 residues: CASSAYSHTEAFF. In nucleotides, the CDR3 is TGTGCCAGCAGTGCTTATTCCCACACTGAAGCTTTCTTT.

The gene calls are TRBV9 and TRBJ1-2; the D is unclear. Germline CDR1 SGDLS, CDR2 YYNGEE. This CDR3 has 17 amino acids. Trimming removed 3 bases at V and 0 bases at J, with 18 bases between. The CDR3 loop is CASSDPVWAGTNYGYTF. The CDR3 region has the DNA TGTGCCAGCAGCGACCCGGTGTGGGCAGGAACTAACTATGGCTACACCTTC.

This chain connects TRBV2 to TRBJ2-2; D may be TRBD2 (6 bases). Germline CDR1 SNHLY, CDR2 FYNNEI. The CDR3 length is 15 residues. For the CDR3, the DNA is TGTGCTAGCGCTAGCCGGAGGGAGAACACCGGGGAGCTGTTTTTT. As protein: CASASRRENTGELFF.

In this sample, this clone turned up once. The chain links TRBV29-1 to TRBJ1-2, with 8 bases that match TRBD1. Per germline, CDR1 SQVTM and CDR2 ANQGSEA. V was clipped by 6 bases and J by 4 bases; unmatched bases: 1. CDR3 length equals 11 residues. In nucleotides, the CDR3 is TGCAGCGTAACAGGGGGCTATGGCTACACCTTC. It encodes CSVTGGYGYTF.

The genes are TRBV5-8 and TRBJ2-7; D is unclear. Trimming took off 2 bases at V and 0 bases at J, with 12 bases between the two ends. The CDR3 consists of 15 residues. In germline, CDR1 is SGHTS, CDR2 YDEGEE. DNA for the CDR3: TGTGCCAGCAGCTTTGTGCGCGGTAACTCCTACGAGCAGTACTTC. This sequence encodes CASSFVRGNSYEQYF.

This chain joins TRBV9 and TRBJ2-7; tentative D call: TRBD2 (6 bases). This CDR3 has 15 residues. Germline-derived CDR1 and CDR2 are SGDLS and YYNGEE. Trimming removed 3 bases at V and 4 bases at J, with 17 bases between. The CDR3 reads CASSAQAGSTYEQYF. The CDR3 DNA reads TGTGCCAGCAGCGCACAGGCCGGGAGTACGTACGAGCAGTACTTC.

CDR3 loop: CSVGGGRASYEQYF. As DNA, the CDR3 is TGCAGCGTTGGAGGCGGGAGGGCCTCCTACGAGCAGTACTTC. The chain carries TRBV29-1 and TRBJ2-7, with 9 bases that match TRBD2. This CDR3 is built from 14 residues. Germline assignment: CDR1 SQVTM and CDR2 ANQGSEA. Losses at the gene ends were 4 bases for V and 0 bases for J; bases not matched to a gene: 4.

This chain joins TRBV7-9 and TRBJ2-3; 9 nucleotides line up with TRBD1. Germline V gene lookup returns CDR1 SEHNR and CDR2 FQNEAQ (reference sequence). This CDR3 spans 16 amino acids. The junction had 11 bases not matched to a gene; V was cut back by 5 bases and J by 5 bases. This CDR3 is CASSLHRTGEEDTQYF. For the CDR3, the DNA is TGTGCCAGCAGCCTACACAGGACAGGGGAGGAAGATACGCAGTATTTT.

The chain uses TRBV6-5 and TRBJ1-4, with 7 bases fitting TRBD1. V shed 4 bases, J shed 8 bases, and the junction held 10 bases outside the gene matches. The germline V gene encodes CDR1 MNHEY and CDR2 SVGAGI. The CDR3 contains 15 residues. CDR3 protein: CASSSFPTGTEKLFF. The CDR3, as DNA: TGTGCCAGCAGTTCCTTCCCGACAGGGACAGAAAAACTGTTTTTT.

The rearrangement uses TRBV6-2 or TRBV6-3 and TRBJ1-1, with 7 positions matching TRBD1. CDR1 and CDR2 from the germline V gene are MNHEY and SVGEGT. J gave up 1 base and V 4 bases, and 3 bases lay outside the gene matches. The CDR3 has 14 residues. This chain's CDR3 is CASSSWTGNTEAFF. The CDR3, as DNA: TGTGCCAGCAGTTCATGGACAGGGAACACTGAAGCTTTCTTT.

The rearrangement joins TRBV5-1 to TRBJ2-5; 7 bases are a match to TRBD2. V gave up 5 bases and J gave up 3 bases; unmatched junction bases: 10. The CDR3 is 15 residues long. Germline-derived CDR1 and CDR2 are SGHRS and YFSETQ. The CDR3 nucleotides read TGCGCCAGCAGGGCCCGACTAGCCAAGGAAGAGACCCAGTACTTC. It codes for CASRARLAKEETQYF.

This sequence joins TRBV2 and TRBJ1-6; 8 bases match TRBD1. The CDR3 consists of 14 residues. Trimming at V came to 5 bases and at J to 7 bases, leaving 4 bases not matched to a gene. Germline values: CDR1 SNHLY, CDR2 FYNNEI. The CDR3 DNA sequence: TGTGCCAGCAGTCCGGACAGGGCGAATTCACCCCTCCACTTT. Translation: CASSPDRANSPLHF.